The 29 T cell receptor beta chains below were found in one sample sequenced in a study of spatial heterogeneity in lung cancer (dated 2019 in TCRdb). Overall results and qualifications from the work: The tumor nonsynonymous mutation count correlated with the number of expanded alpha and beta TCRs within the tumor.

Library method: 5' RACE. TCRdb lists the instrument as NextSeq 500. TCRdb passed the public sequencing reads through fastp at Q25 and MiXCR, retaining productive beta sequences. Every CDR3 protein is listed once, alongside the most common genes and DNA of its rows. This sample comprises tens of thousands of distinct CDR3 sequences, approximately 4.3% of them detected only once. The ten largest make up more than 8.5% of the sample. Interpreted using the paper, the time point label stands for: sample taken at primary tumor resection. Their target antigens are unknown. The sequences come from lung tumor tissue, collected at surgery. Source of these receptors: a male donor with early-stage non-small cell lung cancer.

There are many counts of this clonotype. The chain carries TRBV20-1 and TRBJ2-7, with D perhaps TRBD1 (6 bases). Germline-derived CDR1 and CDR2 are DFQATT and SNEGSKA (reference sequence). V was cut by 3 bases and J by 3 bases, with 12 bases left in between. The CDR3 length is 13 residues. CDR3 nucleotide sequence: TGCAGTGCTAGGGCAAGGGACAACTACGAGCAGTACTTC. Its translation is CSARARDNYEQYF.

This clonotype was seen a handful of times. This chain uses TRBV11-3 with TRBJ1-6; D call uncertain. The ends were cut back, 5 bases at V and 7 bases at J, with 9 bases in the middle. CDR1 and CDR2 (germline): SGHNT, YENEEA. There are 13 residues in the CDR3. In DNA form, the CDR3 reads TGTGCCAGCAGCCTATCGGTGAATTCACCCCTCCACTTT. This translates into CASSLSVNSPLHF.

A few counts support this clonotype. The J gene is TRBJ2-7, the V gene TRBV28, with no clear D. The CDR3 loop spans 11 amino acids. V lost 8 bases, J lost 3 bases, and 8 bases lay in between. CDR1 and CDR2 from the germline V gene are MDHEN and SYDVKM. CDR3 in amino acids: CASGQLYEQYF. CDR3 coding DNA: TGTGCCAGCGGGCAGCTCTACGAGCAGTACTTC.

The chain recombines TRBV5-1 with TRBJ1-2, with 7 bases that match TRBD1. CDR3 length: 13 amino acids. J gave up 8 bases and V 4 bases, and 8 bases lay outside the gene matches. The germline CDR1 and CDR2 sequences are SGHRS and YFSETQ. The CDR3 DNA reads TGCGCCAGCAGCCCAGAACAGGGGTTCGGCTACACCTTC. Protein: CASSPEQGFGYTF. The variable domain in full, completed from reference TRBV5-1 and TRBJ1-2, reads KAGVTQTPRYLIKTRGQQVTLSCSPISGHRSVSWYQQTPGQGLQFLFEYFSETQRNKGNFPGRFSGRQFSNSRSEMNVSTLELGDSALYLCASSPEQGFGYTFGSGTRLTVV.

At least ten counts were recorded for this clonotype. V usage is TRBV5-1 and J usage is TRBJ2-7; possible D gene TRBD1, 6 bases. Trimming left V 4 bases short and J 0 bases short, with 11 bases between. Per germline, CDR1 SGHRS and CDR2 YFSETQ. The CDR3 length is 14 residues. In nucleotides, the CDR3 is TGCGCCAGCAGCCCGAGACAGGTCTCCTACGAGCAGTACTTC. Encoded protein: CASSPRQVSYEQYF. Combining the CDR3 with reference TRBV5-1 and TRBJ2-7 gives the whole variable domain KAGVTQTPRYLIKTRGQQVTLSCSPISGHRSVSWYQQTPGQGLQFLFEYFSETQRNKGNFPGRFSGRQFSNSRSEMNVSTLELGDSALYLCASSPRQVSYEQYFGPGTRLTVT.

This clonotype was recorded many times. The chain links TRBV20-1 to TRBJ2-2; D is unresolved. CDR1 and CDR2 (germline): DFQATT, SNEGSKA (reference sequence). This CDR3 is built from 12 residues. V was shortened by 3 bases and J by 8 bases, with 10 bases between the two germline ends. The CDR3 reads CSASGPGGELFF. CDR3 sequence (DNA): TGCAGTGCTAGTGGGCCTGGGGGGGAGCTGTTTTTT.

V is TRBV7-2 and J is TRBJ2-5; 8 bases are shared with TRBD2. After removal of 7 bases from V and 5 bases from J, the junction contained 9 bases not matched to a gene. This CDR3 is built from 14 residues. Germline loops: CDR1 SGHTA, CDR2 FQGNSA. The CDR3 DNA is TGTGCCAGCATTTACGGACTAGCCTCGGAGACCCAGTACTTC. Residues: CASIYGLASETQYF.

The table lists this clonotype with many counts. V gene TRBV28 combines with J gene TRBJ2-6; no clear D gene. V was pared by 5 bases and J by 4 bases, with 9 bases between. Germline lookup yields CDR1 MDHEN and CDR2 SYDVKM. The CDR3 length is 14 residues. The CDR3 DNA is TGTGCCAGCAGTATTCGAGTGGGGGCCAACGTCCTGACTTTC. Encoded protein: CASSIRVGANVLTF.

This clonotype has ten or more counts. The J gene is TRBJ1-1, the V gene TRBV5-1; 7 bases are a match to TRBD1. In germline, CDR1 is SGHRS, CDR2 YFSETQ. This CDR3 spans 14 amino acids. Trimming cost V 1 base and J 1 base; bases outside gene matches: 1. CDR3 coding DNA: TGCGCCAGCAGCTTGAGGACAGGGAACACTGAAGCTTTCTTT. This codes for CASSLRTGNTEAFF.

Regarding this clonotype: A much more abundant neighbour one base away suggests this may be a read error. No conserved phenylalanine or tryptophan is present at the end of the CDR3, so a read error is the likely explanation. V and J are TRBV20-1 and TRBJ2-3; no firm D call. Germline CDR1 DFQATT, CDR2 SNEGSKA (reference sequence). With 6 bases removed from V and 1 base from J, the gap between germline ends came to 11 bases. This CDR3 spans 13 amino acids. CDR3 sequence (DNA): TGCAGTGCCAGACTTGCCGGCACAGATACGCAGTATCTT. Its protein product is CSARLAGTDTQYL.

This clonotype has a count of ten or more. CDR3 bases: TGCAGTGCTAGGATGGGGGGGAAGACCCAGTACTTC. Translated: CSARMGGKTQYF. This chain connects TRBV20-1 to TRBJ2-5, with 7 bases that match TRBD2. Trimming took 3 bases from V and 6 from J; bases not matched to a gene: 4. CDR1 is DFQATT and CDR2 is SNEGSKA in the germline V gene (reference sequence). CDR3 length equals 12 residues.

At least ten counts were recorded for this clonotype. The chain recombines TRBV24-1 with TRBJ1-1, with a possible D match to TRBD1 (5 bases). This CDR3 region has 17 residues. The V end lost 4 bases, the J end lost 4 bases, and 21 bases lay between the germline ends. The germline V gene has CDR1 KGHDR and CDR2 SFDVKD. The CDR3: CATSDPGPTWIATEAFF. The DNA of the CDR3 is TGTGCCACCAGTGACCCGGGGCCAACGTGGATTGCCACTGAAGCTTTCTTT.

The table lists this clonotype with many counts. The CDR3 DNA sequence: TGTGCCGCCGCAGGGATCCAAGAGACCCAGTACTTC. It codes for CAAAGIQETQYF. The chain uses TRBV28 and TRBJ2-5; weak D call: TRBD1 (5 bases). The CDR3 is 12 amino acids. Trimming took off 11 bases at V and 1 base at J, with 11 bases between the two ends. Germline lookup yields CDR1 MDHEN and CDR2 SYDVKM.

This clonotype was observed many times. The chain links TRBV6-2 or TRBV6-3 to TRBJ2-6; possibly TRBD2 for D (5 bases). Trimming took off 8 bases at V and 4 bases at J, with 15 bases between the two ends. There are 15 residues in the CDR3. CDR1 is MNHEY, CDR2 SVGEGT, per germline. CDR3 sequence (DNA): TGTGCCAGCTTTTACGGAGGTGCCGGGGCCAACGTCCTGACTTTC. It yields the protein CASFYGGAGANVLTF.

In its sample, this clonotype was seen once. This may come from a read error, since a much larger clone is one base off. V and J are TRBV20-1 and TRBJ2-3; weak D call: TRBD2 (5 bases). V was cut by 3 bases and J by 9 bases, with 22 bases left in between. CDR3 length: 15 amino acids. Germline V gene sequence: CDR1 DFQATT, CDR2 SNEGSKA (reference sequence). DNA for the CDR3: TGCAGTGCTAGCCACCGTGGACTCGTATCACTCACGCAGTATTTT. It encodes CSASHRGLVSLTQYF.

In its sample, this clonotype was seen a few times. The chain has TRBV27 and TRBJ1-1; D gene uncertain. The V gene's germline CDR1 is MNHEY and CDR2 SMNVEV (reference sequence). V was cut by 1 base and J by 0 bases, with 24 bases left in between. CDR3 length: 20 residues. The CDR3 region is CASSLYHLEGPGWMNTEAFF. CDR3 DNA sequence: TGTGCCAGCAGTTTATATCACCTGGAGGGCCCGGGATGGATGAACACTGAAGCTTTCTTT.

In its sample, this clonotype was seen many times. The V and J genes are TRBV13 and TRBJ2-5, with a weak D call TRBD1 (6 bases). V lost 6 bases to trimming and J lost 1 base, with 9 bases between them. The germline gives CDR1 PRHDT, CDR2 FYEKMQ (reference sequence). The CDR3 contains 13 residues. The CDR3 spells CASSRQVQETQYF. The CDR3, as DNA: TGTGCCAGCAGTCGACAGGTCCAAGAGACCCAGTACTTC.

This clonotype was seen at least ten times. V and J are TRBV6-1 and TRBJ1-2; 8 nucleotides line up with TRBD1. J lost 4 bases, V lost 7 bases, and 14 bases had no gene match. This CDR3 is built from 16 residues. Germline V gene lookup returns CDR1 MNHNS and CDR2 SASEGT. As DNA, the CDR3 is TGTGCCAGCAAGACAACGGACAGGGCTCTTGGCTATGGCTACACCTTC. It translates to CASKTTDRALGYGYTF.

This clonotype was counted ten times or more. V usage is TRBV28 and J usage is TRBJ1-2; 8 positions agree with TRBD1. CDR3 length equals 16 residues. The germline V gene has CDR1 MDHEN and CDR2 SYDVKM. V dropped 2 bases and J dropped 2; count of bases not matched to a gene: 7. This CDR3 is CASSLGGTGANYGYTF. The DNA of the CDR3 is TGTGCCAGCAGTTTAGGGGGGACAGGAGCAAACTATGGCTACACCTTC.

The rearrangement joins TRBV4-2 to TRBJ2-1, with D maybe TRBD1 (5 bases). The CDR3 runs 17 residues. Trimming pared 4 bases from V and 0 bases from J, leaving 16 bases between. Germline lookup yields CDR1 LGHNA and CDR2 YNFKEQ. The CDR3 is CASSLQPTGSSYNEQFF. CDR3 DNA: TGTGCCAGCAGCCTCCAACCCACAGGTAGCTCCTACAATGAGCAGTTCTTC.

The chain combines TRBV6-2 or TRBV6-3 with TRBJ2-3; D gene uncertain. This CDR3 comprises 13 residues. With 6 bases removed from V and 6 bases from J, the gap between germline ends came to 13 bases. Germline V gives CDR1 MNHEY, CDR2 SVGEGT. CDR3 sequence (DNA): TGTGCCAGCAGCCTGCCCGTGAAGGATACGCAGTATTTT. Translation gives CASSLPVKDTQYF.

The rearrangement links TRBV6-2 or TRBV6-3 to TRBJ2-1; the D gene is possibly TRBD2 (6 bases). Germline V gives CDR1 MNHEY, CDR2 SVGEGT. Between the trimmed V and J ends, which lost 1 base and 1 base, there was a span of 11 bases. The CDR3 has 16 amino acids. CDR3: CASSYWTGVSYNEQFF. CDR3 in DNA: TGTGCCAGCAGTTACTGGACGGGAGTTTCCTACAATGAGCAGTTCTTC.

By proportion, this clonotype is large (0.1 to 1%). CDR3 coding DNA: TGTGCCAGCAGTTTAGTGGGCGACGGCCTGAACACTGAAGCTTTCTTT. As protein: CASSLVGDGLNTEAFF. The V call is TRBV28, the J call TRBJ1-1; D is ambiguous. The germline gives CDR1 MDHEN, CDR2 SYDVKM. The CDR3 is made up of 16 amino acids. The V end was cut by 2 bases, the J end by 0 bases, with 13 bases between.

At least ten counts were recorded for this clonotype. This sequence joins TRBV7-9 and TRBJ2-6; D possibly matches TRBD1 or TRBD2 (5 bases each). Germline CDR1 is SEHNR and CDR2 is FQNEAQ (reference sequence). V shed 3 bases and J shed 0 bases, with 18 bases lying between them. CDR3 length: 19 amino acids. CDR3 sequence: CASSFDPRGLSSGANVLTF. In DNA, the CDR3 is TGTGCCAGCAGCTTCGACCCTCGGGGCCTCAGCTCTGGGGCCAACGTCCTGACTTTC.

The chain is built from TRBV13 and TRBJ2-1; tentatively, D is TRBD1 (7 bases). The length of the CDR3 is 12 residues. The ends were cut back, 5 bases at V and 6 bases at J, with 8 bases in the middle. CDR1 is PRHDT, CDR2 FYEKMQ, per germline (reference sequence). The CDR3 protein is CASSQGGNEQFF. The DNA for the CDR3 is TGTGCCAGCAGCCAGGGGGGCAATGAGCAGTTCTTC.

This clonotype occurred many times. The chain employs TRBV20-1 and TRBJ1-1, with TRBD1 matching 10 bases. Looked up from germline, CDR1 is DFQATT and CDR2 is SNEGSKA (reference sequence). V lost 6 bases to trimming and J lost 10 bases; unmatched junction nucleotides: 14. This CDR3 comprises 14 residues. The CDR3 nucleotides read TGCAGTGCGCCTAAAGTTGACAGGGGGCACGGAGCTTTCTTT. Protein product: CSAPKVDRGHGAFF.

This clonotype has ten or more counts. The rearrangement joins TRBV5-1 to TRBJ1-4; D might be TRBD1 (5 bases). Germline CDR1 reads SGHRS; CDR2 reads YFSETQ. CDR3 length equals 15 residues. V was pared by 4 bases and J by 4 bases, with 14 bases between. The CDR3, as DNA: TGCGCCAGCAGCCCCCGACAGCCGGGTAATGAAAAACTGTTTTTT. This encodes CASSPRQPGNEKLFF.

This clonotype showed up many times. The V call is TRBV12-3 or TRBV12-4, the J call TRBJ1-1, with 7 bases aligning to TRBD1. The CDR3 loop spans 13 amino acids. Trimming removed 4 bases from V and 6 bases from J; junction bases left unmatched: 5. This CDR3 is CASSSQGKPEAFF. CDR3 DNA sequence: TGTGCCAGCAGTTCACAGGGGAAGCCTGAAGCTTTCTTT.

This clonotype has just a few counts. This sequence joins TRBV27 and TRBJ2-3; D ambiguous. Germline values: CDR1 MNHEY, CDR2 SMNVEV (reference sequence). This CDR3 has 12 residues. V was cut by 11 bases and J by 3 bases, with 12 bases left in between. CDR3 DNA sequence: TGTGCCCCGTTCAGGCGGACAGATACGCAGTATTTT. Translation gives CAPFRRTDTQYF.